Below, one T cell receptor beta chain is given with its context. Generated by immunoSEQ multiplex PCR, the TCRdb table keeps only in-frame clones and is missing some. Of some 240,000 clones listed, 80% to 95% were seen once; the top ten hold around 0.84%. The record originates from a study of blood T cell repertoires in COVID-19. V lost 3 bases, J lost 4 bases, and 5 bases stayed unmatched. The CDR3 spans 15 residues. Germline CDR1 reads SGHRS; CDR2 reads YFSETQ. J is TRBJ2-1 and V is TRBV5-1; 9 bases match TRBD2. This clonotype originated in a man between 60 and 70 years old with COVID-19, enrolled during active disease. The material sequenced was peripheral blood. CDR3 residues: CASSSLSGGYNEQFF. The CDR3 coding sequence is TGCGCCAGCAGCTCTTTGAGCGGGGGGTACAATGAGCAGTTCTTC.